These T cell receptor beta chains were read from a single sample in a study of CD8 T cells in Susac syndrome. TCRdb independently ran MiXCR on the immunoSEQ multiplex PCR reads; one entry per CDR3 protein. The table lists 130,000 or so distinct CDR3 sequences, 96% of them singletons. Sequencing used CD4+ T cells from PBMCs. All receptors come from a human donor with Susac syndrome. CDR3s include the opening cysteine and the closing phenylalanine or tryptophan. Fields, in order: V gene, J gene, D gene, clone size, CDR3 protein, CDR3 DNA. D genes are given only for firm matches. Only some rows state a clone size, as once, few, many or a class for expanded clones.

V gene: TRBV29-1; J gene: TRBJ1-1; D gene: -; clone size: -; CDR3 protein: CSVESLMNTEAFF; CDR3 DNA: TGCAGCGTTGAAAGTCTGATGAACACTGAAGCTTTCTTT
V gene: TRBV4-2; J gene: TRBJ1-2; D gene: TRBD1; clone size: once; CDR3 protein: CASSLRGQSFYGYTF; CDR3 DNA: TGTGCCAGCAGCCTAAGGGGACAGTCTTTCTATGGCTACACCTTC
V gene: TRBV18; J gene: TRBJ2-7; D gene: -; clone size: -; CDR3 protein: CASSPFEGHEQYF; CDR3 DNA: TGTGCCAGCTCACCATTCGAAGGTCACGAGCAGTACTTC
V gene: TRBV6-5; J gene: TRBJ2-3; D gene: -; clone size: -; CDR3 protein: CASSYVLGDTQYF; CDR3 DNA: TGTGCCAGCAGTTACGTACTGGGGGATACGCAGTATTTT
V gene: TRBV7-2; J gene: TRBJ2-2; D gene: TRBD1; clone size: -; CDR3 protein: CASSKDRGSELFF; CDR3 DNA: TGTGCCAGCAGCAAGGACAGGGGGTCGGAGCTGTTTTTT
V gene: TRBV5-4; J gene: TRBJ2-7; D gene: TRBD2; clone size: -; CDR3 protein: CASSIRSGTSFLYEQYF; CDR3 DNA: TGTGCCAGCAGCATACGCTCCGGGACTAGTTTCCTCTACGAGCAGTACTTC
V gene: TRBV5-5; J gene: TRBJ1-5; D gene: TRBD1; clone size: few; CDR3 protein: CASSLDRGGQPQHF; CDR3 DNA: TGTGCCAGCAGCTTGGACAGGGGCGGTCAGCCCCAGCATTTT
V gene: TRBV29-1; J gene: TRBJ2-1; D gene: TRBD1; clone size: -; CDR3 protein: CSVGQGVTNEQFF; CDR3 DNA: TGCAGCGTTGGGCAGGGGGTGACCAATGAGCAGTTCTTC
V gene: TRBV11-2; J gene: TRBJ2-5; D gene: -; clone size: -; CDR3 protein: CASSLGARWETQYF; CDR3 DNA: TGTGCCAGCAGCTTAGGGGCTAGGTGGGAGACCCAGTACTTC
V gene: TRBV19; J gene: TRBJ2-7; D gene: -; clone size: -; CDR3 protein: CASGDRNEQYF; CDR3 DNA: TGTGCCAGTGGAGACAGAAACGAGCAGTACTTC
V gene: TRBV5-6; J gene: TRBJ2-3; D gene: TRBD2; clone size: -; CDR3 protein: CASSGAGTRTADTQYF; CDR3 DNA: TGTGCCAGCAGCGGGGCCGGGACTAGAACTGCAGATACGCAGTATTTT
V gene: TRBV11-2; J gene: TRBJ2-5; D gene: -; clone size: -; CDR3 protein: CASSLGSKGGQETQYF; CDR3 DNA: TGTGCCAGCAGCTTAGGGTCAAAAGGGGGGCAAGAGACCCAGTACTTC
V gene: TRBV25-1; J gene: TRBJ2-7; D gene: TRBD1; clone size: few; CDR3 protein: CASIGIRGQGQYF; CDR3 DNA: TGTGCCAGCATTGGGATCAGGGGGCAAGGGCAGTACTTC
V gene: TRBV20-1; J gene: TRBJ1-1; D gene: -; clone size: -; CDR3 protein: CSARKEIAEAFF; CDR3 DNA: TGCAGTGCTAGAAAGGAGATAGCTGAAGCTTTCTTT
V gene: TRBV20-1; J gene: TRBJ2-7; D gene: TRBD2; clone size: -; CDR3 protein: CSATTSLADRYEQYF; CDR3 DNA: TGCAGTGCTACCACGTCTCTAGCGGATCGCTACGAGCAGTACTTC
V gene: TRBV7-2; J gene: TRBJ2-7; D gene: TRBD2; clone size: -; CDR3 protein: CASRLAGTYEQYF; CDR3 DNA: TGTGCCAGCAGGCTAGCGGGCACCTACGAGCAGTACTTC
V gene: TRBV10-3; J gene: TRBJ2-7; D gene: -; clone size: -; CDR3 protein: CAISVTGTSVEQYF; CDR3 DNA: TGTGCCATCAGCGTAACAGGTACTTCGGTCGAGCAGTACTTC
V gene: TRBV12-3/TRBV12-4; J gene: TRBJ1-2; D gene: -; clone size: -; CDR3 protein: CASSLGRAIGGYTF; CDR3 DNA: TGTGCCAGCAGTTTAGGTCGGGCGATCGGTGGCTACACCTTC
V gene: TRBV9; J gene: TRBJ2-2; D gene: TRBD1; clone size: -; CDR3 protein: CASSVVGTGGPLATGELFF; CDR3 DNA: TGTGCCAGCAGCGTGGTTGGGACAGGGGGTCCCCTTGCAACCGGGGAGCTGTTTTTT
V gene: TRBV7-9; J gene: TRBJ2-6; D gene: -; clone size: once; CDR3 protein: CASSRLGSGANVLTF; CDR3 DNA: TGTGCCAGCAGCCGACTGGGCTCTGGGGCCAACGTCCTGACTTTC
V gene: TRBV29-1; J gene: TRBJ2-5; D gene: -; clone size: -; CDR3 protein: CSVVGNQETQYF; CDR3 DNA: TGCAGCGTTGTGGGGAACCAAGAGACCCAGTACTTC
V gene: TRBV6-2/TRBV6-3; J gene: TRBJ1-2; D gene: TRBD1; clone size: -; CDR3 protein: CASRPGQGHGYTF; CDR3 DNA: TGTGCCAGCAGGCCGGGACAGGGCCATGGCTACACCTTC
V gene: TRBV4-2; J gene: TRBJ2-2; D gene: -; clone size: -; CDR3 protein: CASSQEVTGELFF; CDR3 DNA: TGTGCCAGCAGCCAAGAAGTCACCGGGGAGCTGTTTTTT
V gene: TRBV12-3/TRBV12-4; J gene: TRBJ1-5; D gene: TRBD1; clone size: -; CDR3 protein: CASSPTGQGRQPQHF; CDR3 DNA: TGTGCCAGCAGTCCCACGGGACAGGGCCGTCAGCCCCAGCATTTT
V gene: TRBV12-3/TRBV12-4; J gene: TRBJ2-1; D gene: TRBD2; clone size: -; CDR3 protein: CASAPLGTRSYNEQFF; CDR3 DNA: TGTGCCAGCGCCCCCCTCGGGACTAGGTCCTACAATGAGCAGTTCTTC
V gene: TRBV3-1; J gene: TRBJ2-1; D gene: -; clone size: -; CDR3 protein: CASRPSGSSYNEQFF; CDR3 DNA: TGTGCCAGCAGACCGAGCGGAAGCTCCTACAATGAGCAGTTCTTC
V gene: TRBV28; J gene: TRBJ2-5; D gene: TRBD2; clone size: -; CDR3 protein: CASSLGGGGETQYF; CDR3 DNA: TGTGCCAGCAGTTTAGGCGGGGGGGGAGAGACCCAGTACTTC
V gene: TRBV5-1; J gene: TRBJ1-1; D gene: -; clone size: -; CDR3 protein: CASSYGGQNTEAFF; CDR3 DNA: TGCGCCAGCAGTTATGGCGGGCAGAACACTGAAGCTTTCTTT
V gene: TRBV27; J gene: TRBJ2-7; D gene: -; clone size: -; CDR3 protein: CASSLSGSEQYF; CDR3 DNA: TGTGCCAGCAGTTTATCAGGCAGCGAGCAGTACTTC
V gene: TRBV18; J gene: TRBJ1-1; D gene: -; clone size: -; CDR3 protein: CASSPKVPSTEAFF; CDR3 DNA: TGTGCCAGCTCACCCAAGGTCCCTTCGACTGAAGCTTTCTTT
V gene: TRBV15; J gene: TRBJ2-1; D gene: -; clone size: -; CDR3 protein: CATSRDGVGRPGQFF; CDR3 DNA: TGTGCCACCAGCAGAGATGGTGTAGGGCGGCCCGGGCAGTTCTTC
V gene: TRBV30; J gene: TRBJ2-4; D gene: -; clone size: -; CDR3 protein: CAWSGQAKNIQYF; CDR3 DNA: TGTGCCTGGAGTGGACAGGCCAAAAACATTCAGTACTTC
V gene: TRBV20-1; J gene: TRBJ2-4; D gene: -; clone size: -; CDR3 protein: CSAAGGQNIQYF; CDR3 DNA: TGCAGTGCCGCGGGCGGGCAAAACATTCAGTACTTC
V gene: TRBV5-4; J gene: TRBJ2-1; D gene: -; clone size: -; CDR3 protein: CASSPEFISMNEQFF; CDR3 DNA: TGTGCCAGCAGCCCTGAGTTTATTAGTATGAATGAGCAGTTCTTC
V gene: TRBV5-6; J gene: TRBJ2-1; D gene: -; clone size: -; CDR3 protein: CASSFVSSDEQFF; CDR3 DNA: TGTGCCAGCAGCTTCGTTAGCAGTGATGAGCAGTTCTTC
V gene: TRBV4-2; J gene: TRBJ2-5; D gene: TRBD2; clone size: once; CDR3 protein: CASSQDELAGILETQYF; CDR3 DNA: TGTGCCAGCAGCCAAGATGAGCTAGCGGGGATTCTAGAGACCCAGTACTTC
V gene: TRBV24-1; J gene: TRBJ1-2; D gene: -; clone size: -; CDR3 protein: CATPGSQRGYTF; CDR3 DNA: TGTGCCACCCCCGGCTCCCAGCGAGGCTACACCTTC
V gene: TRBV6-2/TRBV6-3; J gene: TRBJ2-7; D gene: -; clone size: -; CDR3 protein: CASGRSKYYEQYF; CDR3 DNA: TGTGCCAGCGGGAGGTCCAAATACTACGAGCAGTACTTC
V gene: TRBV6-2/TRBV6-3; J gene: TRBJ2-1; D gene: TRBD2; clone size: -; CDR3 protein: CASSEWSGTNEQFF; CDR3 DNA: TGTGCCAGCAGTGAATGGAGCGGGACCAATGAGCAGTTCTTC
V gene: TRBV6-1; J gene: TRBJ2-3; D gene: TRBD1; clone size: -; CDR3 protein: CASSGAQGRDTQYF; CDR3 DNA: TGTGCCAGCAGTGGAGCACAGGGGCGAGATACGCAGTATTTT